Listed here are 7 T cell receptor beta chains from one sample, sequenced in a study of T cells in Graves' hyperthyroidism and ophthalmopathy. Using RNA transcripts as the source, TCR beta CDR3 regions were amplified. TCR CDR3 underwent first-round RT-PCR with the HTBI primer set. TCRdb ran MiXCR on the multiplex PCR reads and lists one entry per CDR3 protein. The sample lists approximately 300,000 distinct CDR3 sequences, roughly 15% occurring once. Sequences were obtained from blood. The receptors here all came from a man aged 25-45 years with Graves' hyperthyroidism.

This clonotype has ten or more counts. The chain uses TRBV30 and TRBJ2-6, with 8 bases matching TRBD1. This CDR3 is built from 16 residues. The J segment lost 4 bases and the V segment lost 4 bases, leaving 9 bases of the junction unmatched. CDR1 is GTSNPN and CDR2 is SVGIG in the germline V gene (reference sequence). The chain's CDR3 is CAWKSLRGQGANVLTF. The DNA for the CDR3 is TGTGCCTGGAAGTCACTCAGGGGGCAGGGGGCCAACGTCCTGACTTTC.

This clonotype was picked up many times. The rearrangement joins TRBV6-1 to TRBJ2-5; D unresolved. The germline gives CDR1 MNHNS, CDR2 SASEGT. The ends were cut back, 5 bases at V and 0 bases at J, with 10 bases in the middle. This CDR3 has 14 amino acids. In DNA, the CDR3 is TGTGCCAGCAGTTACCCGGGTCACCAAGAGACCCAGTACTTC. This codes for CASSYPGHQETQYF.

The gene calls are TRBV12-3 or TRBV12-4 and TRBJ1-2, with a weak D call TRBD1 (6 bases). The CDR3 is 12 residues long. Trimming stripped 6 bases from V and 8 bases from J, with 13 bases between. The CDR3 loop reads CASRTWDIGYTF. As DNA, the CDR3 is TGTGCCAGCAGGACTTGGGACATCGGCTACACCTTC.

This clonotype has ten or more counts. V and J are TRBV6-5 and TRBJ1-2; D remains ambiguous. In germline, CDR1 is MNHEY, CDR2 SVGAGI. CDR3 size: 15 residues. V was trimmed by 0 bases and J by 4 bases, leaving 12 bases between them. CDR3 region: CASSYSNQAGYGYTF. The CDR3 DNA follows: TGTGCCAGCAGTTACTCGAATCAGGCTGGCTATGGCTACACCTTC.

This clonotype appeared a few times. The V call is TRBV9, the J call TRBJ2-2; D might be TRBD1 (6 bases). Germline V gene data show CDR1 as SGDLS and CDR2 as YYNGEE. Trimming shortened V by 7 bases and J by 0 bases, and 13 bases separated the two germline ends. The length of the CDR3 is 15 residues. CDR3 nucleotide sequence: TGTGCCAGCCAGCAGGGGACAACGAACACCGGGGAGCTGTTTTTT. This gives the protein CASQQGTTNTGELFF.

Ten or more counts support this clonotype. The chain joins TRBV5-1 to TRBJ2-2; D may match TRBD1 or TRBD2 (5 bases each). Trimming shortened V by 0 bases and J by 4 bases, and 10 bases separated the two germline ends. The CDR3 has 15 residues. Germline assignment: CDR1 SGHRS and CDR2 YFSETQ. CDR3 amino acids: CASSLGGRGTGELFF. The CDR3 nucleotides are TGCGCCAGCAGCTTGGGGGGCCGGGGCACCGGGGAGCTGTTTTTT. Complete variable domain (other parts from reference TRBV5-1 and TRBJ2-2): KAGVTQTPRYLIKTRGQQVTLSCSPISGHRSVSWYQQTPGQGLQFLFEYFSETQRNKGNFPGRFSGRQFSNSRSEMNVSTLELGDSALYLCASSLGGRGTGELFFGEGSRLTVL.

This clonotype was counted ten times or more. The rearrangement links TRBV11-2 to TRBJ2-3; D is uncertain. The V end was cut by 4 bases, the J end by 2 bases, with 7 bases between. This CDR3 contains 13 residues. Germline CDR1 is SGHAT and CDR2 is FQNNGV. The CDR3 DNA reads as TGTGCCAGCAGCTCCAAGGCCACAGATACGCAGTATTTT. This encodes CASSSKATDTQYF.